What follows is one TCR beta chain and its context. Its antigen remains unknown. The CDR3 runs 14 residues. The V end was cut by 6 bases, the J end by 5 bases, with 13 bases between. Germline CDR1 and CDR2: MNHEY and SMNVEV (reference sequence). The data belong to a study of cytomegalovirus exposure and HLA in healthy donors. Study-level findings and limits: Earlier analysis looked at TCR beta V segments, and most were productive about 90% or about 30% of the time. Investigators reported 164 TCR beta chains as tied to cytomegalovirus.

Researchers ran the PCR with 60 Vbeta and 13 Jbeta primers. TCRdb's copy holds only in-frame clones and misses some; the assay was immunoSEQ multiplex PCR. The sample records under 150,000 clones, 60% to 85% being singletons. The specimen was PBMCs. This chain joins TRBV27 and TRBJ2-2; TRBD1 is a possible D gene (6 bases). The TCR comes from a woman aged 40 to 50 in good health and CMV-seronegative. The CDR3, as DNA: TGTGCCAGCAGGCGCAGGGGAACAACCGGGGAGCTGTTTTTT. As protein: CASRRRGTTGELFF.